The source of this T cell receptor beta chain is a study of T cell responses to AZD1222 COVID-19 vaccine. Findings and caveats of the study: Two AZD1222 doses significantly raised spike-specific TCR breadth and depth over controls. Every sample of the repertoires postdated the peak T cell response. Epitopes outside B.1.351 and B.1.1.7 mutated regions reportedly drew nearly half of spike TCRs. Clonal diversity was possibly underestimated, and white British individuals and females predominated among donors.

V shed 5 bases and J 2 bases; nucleotides not matched to a gene: 5. The CDR3 has 14 amino acids. Germline assignment: CDR1 SGHKS and CDR2 YYEKEE (reference sequence). A word on this clone: Its antigen remains unknown.

This table comes from immunoSEQ multiplex PCR, and its TCRdb copy is limited to in-frame clones, with some not included. The table records around 160,000 clones, roughly 94% of them present only once. V is TRBV5-5 and J is TRBJ1-2; 8 nucleotides agree with TRBD1. The TCR comes from an adult who received the AZD1222 COVID-19 vaccine. The sample in question was peripheral blood, obtained 28 days after the second AZD1222 dose. The CDR3 protein is CASSARTGNYGYTF. The CDR3 DNA follows: TGTGCCAGCAGTGCGCGGACAGGGAACTATGGCTACACCTTC.